The TCR beta chain under discussion was sequenced for a study of tumor-infiltrating lymphocytes in localized non-small cell lung cancer (dated by TCRdb to the early 2020s). Some background on the complete study: Patients whose samples were collected after neoadjuvant chemotherapy, as well as both smokers and never-smokers and several histologies, were included in the cohort. Each patient provided resected tumor tissue plus uninvolved lung tissue from the same patient, with the uninvolved lung tissue described as non-adjacent to the tumor. TCR sequencing was one of several integrated assays, alongside flow cytometry, multiplex immunofluorescence, RNA-seq, exome sequencing and proteomics, applied to the same patients. A total of some 55 patients were part of the paired comparison of immunoSEQ T-cell fraction between tumor and uninvolved lung. The overall ICON cohort comprised 160 or so surgical patients with localized non-small cell lung cancer whose tumors were resected.

The immunoSEQ assay used for TCR sequencing gave the T-cell fraction in both tumor and uninvolved lung tissue. In the paper's pipeline: For survival analysis, patients were split into high (upper tertile) and low (lower two tertiles) T-cell fraction groups and compared by log-rank test. A signed-rank test was used to check for differences in T-cell fraction between paired tumor and uninvolved lung. This immuneACCESS table, as held by TCRdb, lists in-frame sequences with V and J called but not all clones. Of the missing ones, under half trace to an unresolved V gene in checked studies; the others have no known cause. The DNA was the basis for D and trimming; V, J and clone size are from that table. The sample has about 21,000 clones on record, approximately 80% of them singletons. Under 4% of the sample comes from the top ten. The junction shows trimming of 2 bases on V and 5 bases on J, and the gene matches do not reach 7 bases of it. From the cysteine up to the phenylalanine, the CDR3 has a length of 14 residues. Just the 42-base CDR3 DNA is kept, in frame starting at base 1. The germline V gene sets CDR1 to SGHRS and CDR2 to YFSETQ.

About this clone: Which antigen it targets is not known. No base-level quality is on record; no much larger clone is a single base apart.

What the research found in general, with its limitations: In line with immunofluorescence CD3 counts, TCRbeta sequencing supported higher T cell infiltration in tumors compared with uninvolved lung tissue. TCR-derived T-cell fraction did not differ between the flow cytometry-defined immunotypes IM1 (good prognosis) and IM2 (poor prognosis). Recurrence-free survival showed no association with tumor T-cell fraction from TCR sequencing (p = 0.61). Because different assays used different pieces of the same tissue, technical variation could not be distinguished from intratumor heterogeneity. Because assay coverage varied across patients depending on available tissue quantity, TCR sequencing was performed for only a subset of the cohort.

Patient enrollment in ICON started in the first half of 2016, and the final patient was enrolled in the second half of 2018. In a subcohort of 60 to 85 patients, fresh tumor and matched uninvolved tissue were collected for in-depth immune analyses, with TCR sequencing among those analyses. TCR sequencing was performed on DNA isolated from bulk tissue, without cell sorting. The V and J genes are TRBV5-1 and TRBJ2-7; 7 bases in between match TRBD1. The source is a human donor with non-small cell lung cancer. The material sequenced was lung tumor tissue. The DNA reads TGCGCCAGCAGCTTAGAGGGGACAGTGAACGAGCAGTACTTC. The resulting protein is CASSLEGTVNEQYF. The full variable domain, completed from the reference TRBV5-1 and TRBJ2-7 proteins outside the CDR3, reads KAGVTQTPRYLIKTRGQQVTLSCSPISGHRSVSWYQQTPGQGLQFLFEYFSETQRNKGNFPGRFSGRQFSNSRSEMNVSTLELGDSALYLCASSLEGTVNEQYFGPGTRLTVT.